This entry features one TCR beta chain sequence. Its recognized antigen is unknown. No base-level quality is on record; no much larger clone is a single base apart. The sample comes from a study of response to subunit inactivated influenza vaccine listed by TCRdb under 2018. Concerning the study at large: Deep quantitative T cell receptor repertoire profiling was used in the study to track responses to a trivalent subunit inactivated influenza vaccine. On the study overall, not on this receptor specifically: According to the authors, only a limited number of new T cells may be recruited by each seasonal influenza vaccination.

The CDR3 holds 15 amino acids from the cysteine to the phenylalanine. The CDR3 DNA has 45 bases and is translated from base 1. The germline V gene sets CDR1 to SGHRS and CDR2 to YFSETQ. Trimming accounts for 4 bases at V and 4 bases at J, while the number of junction bases matched to no gene is 7. Taken with the paper, the label for time point translates to: 45 to 50 days after influenza vaccine administration. Preparation of the library involved RT-PCR. Sequenced using an Illumina HiSeq 2500. TCRdb's own reprocessing of the public reads used fastp at Q25 and MiXCR and kept productive beta chains. All rows with the same CDR3 protein become a single entry with the most common DNA and genes. The sample records 500,000 to 600,000 distinct CDR3 sequences, about an eighth of which are singletons. The ten biggest clones cover about 12% of the sample.

The input for sequencing was PBMCs from blood, taken around seven weeks after vaccination. The sequence is built from TRBV5-1 and TRBJ2-3, and 9 junction bases match TRBD1. The TCR originated in a man in his fifties or sixties who received an inactivated influenza vaccine. Donor details come from another sample of the same person, matched by shared clones. The CDR3 amino acid sequence is: CASSLGDRDSDTQYF. The DNA sequence is as follows: TGCGCCAGCAGCCTCGGGGACAGGGACTCAGATACGCAGTATTTT.